This TCR beta chain was captured in a study of blood T cell repertoires in COVID-19. The wider study: Samples representing acute and convalescent COVID-19 were sourced from the United States, Italy and Spain. T cells, B-cell-depleted T cells, or PBMCs supplied cDNA or gDNA.

This clone came up once. This table comes from immunoSEQ multiplex PCR, and its TCRdb copy is limited to in-frame clones, with some not included. Of tens of thousands of clones listed, more than 60% are singletons. This receptor was taken from a woman older than 75 with active or convalescent COVID-19. The sequenced sample was peripheral blood.

The CDR3 coding sequence is TGTGCCTGGAGGATACCAGGCCCGATCACTGAAGCTTTCTTT. It is translated as CAWRIPGPITEAFF. The chain carries TRBV30 and TRBJ1-1; D gene uncertain. The germline V gene has CDR1 GTSNPN and CDR2 SVGIG (reference sequence). Trimming stripped 3 bases from V and 4 bases from J, with 15 bases between. This CDR3 has 14 amino acids.